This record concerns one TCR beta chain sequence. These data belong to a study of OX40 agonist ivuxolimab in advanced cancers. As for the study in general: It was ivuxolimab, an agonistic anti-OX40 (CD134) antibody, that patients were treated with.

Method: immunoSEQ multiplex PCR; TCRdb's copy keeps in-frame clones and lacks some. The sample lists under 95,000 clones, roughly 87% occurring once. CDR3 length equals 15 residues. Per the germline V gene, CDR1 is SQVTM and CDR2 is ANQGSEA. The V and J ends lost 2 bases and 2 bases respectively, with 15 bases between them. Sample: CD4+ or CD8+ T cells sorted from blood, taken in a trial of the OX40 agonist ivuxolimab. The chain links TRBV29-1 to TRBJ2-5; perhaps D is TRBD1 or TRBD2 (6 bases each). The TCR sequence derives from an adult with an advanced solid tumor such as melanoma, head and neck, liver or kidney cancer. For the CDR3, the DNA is TGCAGCGTTGAAAAAGGGGGGATCAGACAAGAGACCCAGTACTTC. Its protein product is CSVEKGGIRQETQYF.